Here is one T cell receptor (beta chain) with its context. As yet, its antigen is unknown. The CDR3 runs 13 residues. CDR1 and CDR2 (germline): LNHDA, SQIVND (reference sequence). V lost 3 bases to trimming and J lost 1 base, with 6 bases between them. This entry is derived from a study of Graves' ophthalmopathy and Graves' hyperthyroidism. Study findings and constraints: Most expanded thyroid clonotypes above 0.001 frequency also appeared in blood.

The sequenced template was RNA, covering the TCR beta CDR3 region. An opening RT-PCR round employed HTBI primers and preceded a second-round multiplex PCR. TCRdb processed the multiplex PCR reads anew with MiXCR; each CDR3 protein has one entry. The table includes 350,000 to 450,000 distinct CDR3 sequences, roughly 20% detected once. The sequence was collected from a woman aged 18-29 years with stable Graves' hyperthyroidism. This chain uses TRBV19 with TRBJ1-1; no clear D gene. Sequences were obtained from peripheral blood. CDR3 in DNA: TGTGCCAGTAGTATTAGTCCGAACACTGAAGCTTTCTTT. Its translation: CASSISPNTEAFF.